This entry is about one T cell receptor beta chain. The data were taken from a study of blood T cell repertoires in COVID-19. Whole-study context: Some COVID-19 samples were acute and others convalescent; all came from the United States, Italy and Spain. PBMCs, B-cell-depleted T cells, or T cells provided the cDNA or gDNA that made up the material.

Recovered Cohort 3 donors showed two negative PCRs, clearance, or symptom resolution. Data came from immunoSEQ multiplex PCR; TCRdb stores just in-frame clones and leaves some out. The sample has roughly 170,000 clones, around 80% seen once. The ends lost 0 bases at V and 5 bases at J; junction bases unmatched: 2. The CDR3 contains 15 residues. CDR1 and CDR2 from the germline V gene are ENHRY and SYGVKD. The sequence came from a woman between 45 and 65 years old who had recovered from COVID-19. This chain links TRBV10-3 with TRBJ1-4; TRBD1 matches 8 bases. What was sequenced was PBMCs or T cells enriched from blood (not recorded which). CDR3 DNA sequence: TGTGCCATCAGTGAGTCCCAGGGGGCGAATGAAAAACTGTTTTTT. It codes for CAISESQGANEKLFF.